The clone carrying this TCR beta chain came up once. The Seattle patients, enrolled during active infection, were followed longitudinally. This sample is drawn from a study of blood T cell repertoires in COVID-19. Overall study: Nucleic acid was either cDNA or gDNA, and it came from T cells, B-cell-depleted T cells, or PBMCs.

In the original workflow: From reference gene primer amplification, estimates of nucleated cell counts were derived. Profiling relied on immunoSEQ multiplex PCR, and the TCRdb table lists in-frame clones only, not all of them. The D gene and trimming were derived from the DNA, and the V and J assignments and clone size from that table. The sample records 90,000 to 100,000 clones, around 88% being singletons. The CDR3 length is 11 residues. Germline V lookup: CDR1 MNHEY, CDR2 SVGAGI. V shed 4 bases and J shed 6 bases, with 6 bases lying between them. The J gene is TRBJ1-1, the V gene TRBV6-5, with D uncertain. The sample comprised peripheral blood. This receptor was obtained from a woman aged 55-70 years with COVID-19, enrolled during active disease. As DNA, the CDR3 is TGTGCCAGCAGTTCAACAGCTGAAGCTTTCTTT. The encoded protein is CASSSTAEAFF.